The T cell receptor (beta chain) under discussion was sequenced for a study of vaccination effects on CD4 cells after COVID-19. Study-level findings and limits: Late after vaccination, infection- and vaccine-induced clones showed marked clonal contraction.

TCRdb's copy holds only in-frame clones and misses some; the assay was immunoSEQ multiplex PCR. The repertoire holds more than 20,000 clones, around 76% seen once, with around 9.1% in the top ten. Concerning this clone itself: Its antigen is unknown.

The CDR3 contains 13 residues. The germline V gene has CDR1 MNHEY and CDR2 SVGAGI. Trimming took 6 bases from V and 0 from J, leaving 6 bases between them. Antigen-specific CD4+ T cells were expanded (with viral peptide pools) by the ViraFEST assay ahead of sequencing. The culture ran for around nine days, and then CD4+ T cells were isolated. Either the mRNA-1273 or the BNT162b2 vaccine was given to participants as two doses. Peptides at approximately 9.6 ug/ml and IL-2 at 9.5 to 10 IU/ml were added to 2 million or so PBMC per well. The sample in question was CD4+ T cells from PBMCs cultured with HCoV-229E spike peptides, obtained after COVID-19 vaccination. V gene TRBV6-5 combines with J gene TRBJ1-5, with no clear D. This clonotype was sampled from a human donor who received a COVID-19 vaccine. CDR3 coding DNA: TGTGCCAGCAGGGGGTTTAGCAATCAGCCCCAGCATTTT. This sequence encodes CASRGFSNQPQHF.